These T cell receptor beta chains were read from a single sample in a study of blood T cell repertoires in COVID-19. Sequenced by immunoSEQ multiplex PCR; TCRdb stores in-frame clones only, minus some. The table lists 140,000 or so clones, around 84% of them singletons. Input material: peripheral blood. The receptors here all came from a man in his sixties with active or convalescent COVID-19. Each CDR3 is given with its conserved first and last residue. D genes are given only for firm matches. The size entry is marked missing in some rows and otherwise reads once, few, many or a size class.

TRBJ1-1,few,TRBV7-9,NA,CASSSTGDEAFF,TGTGCCAGCAGCTCAACGGGGGATGAAGCTTTCTTT
TRBJ2-1,NA,TRBV6-5,TRBD1,CASSYSDRGGDEQFF,TGTGCCAGCAGTTACTCGGACAGGGGGGGGGATGAGCAGTTCTTC
TRBJ1-2,NA,TRBV5-1,NA,CASSHEYLRDKIYGYTF,TGCGCCAGCAGCCACGAATACCTCCGGGACAAGATCTATGGCTACACCTTC
TRBJ1-2,NA,TRBV28,TRBD1,CASRSPGQGVGGYTF,TGTGCCAGCAGGAGTCCGGGACAGGGTGTGGGTGGCTACACCTTC
TRBJ2-7,NA,TRBV6-1,NA,CASSESRFEQYF,TGTGCCAGCAGTGAATCTCGTTTCGAGCAGTACTTC
TRBJ1-5,NA,TRBV3-1/TRBV3-2,NA,CASSQVIKTGPQHF,TGTGCCAGCAGCCAAGTCATTAAAACGGGGCCCCAGCATTTT
TRBJ1-4,NA,TRBV4-1,NA,CASSQAGGGEKLFF,TGCGCCAGCAGCCAAGCCGGAGGTGGTGAAAAACTGTTTTTT
TRBJ1-6,NA,TRBV10-3,TRBD1,CAISETRTGGSPLHF,TGTGCCATCAGTGAGACAAGGACAGGGGGCTCACCCCTCCACTTT
TRBJ2-5,NA,TRBV6-2/TRBV6-3,NA,CASSYSGTKETQYF,TGTGCCAGCAGTTACTCGGGCACCAAGGAGACCCAGTACTTC
TRBJ2-1,NA,TRBV24-1,TRBD2,CATSDGMSGGAINEQFF,TGTGCCACCAGTGATGGTATGAGCGGGGGGGCCATCAATGAGCAGTTCTTC
TRBJ1-4,NA,TRBV19,TRBD1,CASSPDRATNEKLFF,TGTGCCAGTAGTCCGGACAGGGCAACTAATGAAAAACTGTTTTTT
TRBJ1-4,NA,TRBV13,TRBD1,CASERTGGEKLFF,TGTGCCAGCGAGCGGACAGGGGGCGAAAAACTGTTTTTT
TRBJ2-1,once,TRBV11-2,TRBD2,CASSPGTSGRSSYNEQFF,TGTGCCAGCAGCCCTGGGACTAGCGGGAGGTCCTCCTACAATGAGCAGTTCTTC
TRBJ1-1,once,TRBV6-5,NA,CASSIHTGMNTEAFF,TGTGCCAGCAGTATACACACAGGGATGAACACTGAAGCTTTCTTT
TRBJ1-2,NA,TRBV6-5,TRBD1,CASSYTGGQDYGYTF,TGTGCCAGCAGTTACACAGGGGGGCAAGACTATGGCTACACCTTC
TRBJ1-2,few,TRBV10-3,TRBD1,CAISESTGGGSGGYTF,TGTGCCATCAGTGAGTCGACAGGAGGGGGCAGTGGTGGCTACACCTTC
TRBJ1-3,NA,TRBV14,NA,CASSGTRVAGNTIYF,TGTGCCAGCAGCGGAACGCGGGTAGCTGGAAACACCATATATTTT
TRBJ2-2,NA,TRBV7-2,TRBD2,CASSLVWASGVNTGELFF,TGTGCCAGCAGCTTAGTTTGGGCTAGCGGAGTGAACACCGGGGAGCTGTTTTTT
TRBJ2-3,NA,TRBV7-9,NA,CASTPPADTDTQYF,TGTGCCAGCACCCCACCAGCGGACACAGATACGCAGTATTTT
TRBJ1-2,NA,TRBV28,NA,CASSPRVSRHRDFNYGYTF,TGTGCCAGCAGTCCCCGCGTTTCCCGACATAGAGATTTTAACTATGGCTACACCTTC
TRBJ2-5,NA,TRBV7-9,NA,CASSLVFGVQETQYF,TGTGCCAGCAGCTTAGTTTTTGGAGTCCAAGAGACCCAGTACTTC
TRBJ1-2,once,TRBV29-1,NA,CSVTGTHDGYTF,TGCAGCGTAACCGGGACACACGATGGCTACACCTTC
TRBJ1-4,NA,TRBV6-5,NA,CASSLRTPATNEKLFF,TGTGCCAGCAGTTTACGGACACCTGCAACTAATGAAAAACTGTTTTTT
TRBJ1-2,NA,TRBV7-9,TRBD1,CASSYPGQGFYGYTF,TGTGCCAGCAGCTACCCCGGACAGGGGTTCTATGGCTACACCTTC
TRBJ2-7,NA,TRBV9,NA,CASSVGGGDHEQYF,TGTGCCAGCAGCGTAGGAGGAGGGGACCACGAGCAGTACTTC
TRBJ2-1,NA,TRBV11-3,TRBD1,CASTMTGGKFF,TGTGCCAGCACCATGACAGGGGGCAAGTTCTTC
TRBJ1-4,NA,TRBV5-4,NA,CASSPGGGVLFF,TGTGCCAGCAGCCCCGGCGGGGGTGTACTGTTTTTT
TRBJ1-1,NA,TRBV3-1/TRBV3-2,NA,CASSQGGTEAFF,TGTGCCAGCAGTCAGGGTGGGACTGAAGCTTTCTTT
TRBJ2-5,NA,TRBV27,TRBD2,CASSPLAGLETQYF,TGTGCCAGCAGCCCACTAGCGGGCCTAGAGACCCAGTACTTC
TRBJ2-1,NA,TRBV20-1,NA,CSASLPSNEQFF,TGCAGTGCTAGTCTACCTTCCAATGAGCAGTTCTTC
TRBJ1-5,many,TRBV3-1/TRBV3-2,NA,CASTQGSSNQPQHF,TGTGCCAGCACCCAGGGCTCTAGCAATCAGCCCCAGCATTTT
TRBJ1-5,NA,TRBV19,TRBD1,CASGGTGNQPQHF,TGTGCCAGTGGCGGGACAGGCAATCAGCCCCAGCATTTT
TRBJ1-2,NA,TRBV7-2,NA,CASSQRLGGGMSLGYTF,TGTGCCAGCAGCCAACGATTAGGGGGAGGGATGTCGTTGGGCTACACCTTC
TRBJ2-2,few,TRBV11-2,TRBD1,CASRHRTGTNTGELFF,TGTGCCAGCAGGCATCGGACAGGGACGAACACCGGGGAGCTGTTTTTT
TRBJ1-2,NA,TRBV7-8,TRBD1,CASTQRTGGDYGYTF,TGTGCCAGCACCCAGAGGACAGGGGGCGACTATGGCTACACCTTC
TRBJ2-1,NA,TRBV7-9,NA,CASSFPGPSGGSEQFF,TGTGCCAGCAGCTTTCCCGGGCCCAGCGGTGGTAGTGAGCAGTTCTTC